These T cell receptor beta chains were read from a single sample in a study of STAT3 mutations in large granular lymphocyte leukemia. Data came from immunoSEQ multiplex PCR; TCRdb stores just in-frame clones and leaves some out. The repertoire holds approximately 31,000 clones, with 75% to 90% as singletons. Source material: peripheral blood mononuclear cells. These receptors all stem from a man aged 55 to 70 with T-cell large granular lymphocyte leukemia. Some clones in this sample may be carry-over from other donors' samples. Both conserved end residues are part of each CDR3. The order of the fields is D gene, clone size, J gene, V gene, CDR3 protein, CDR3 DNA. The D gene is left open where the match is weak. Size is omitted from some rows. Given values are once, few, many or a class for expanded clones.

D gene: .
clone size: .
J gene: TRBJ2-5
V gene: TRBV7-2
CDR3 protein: CASSLDGQRETQYF
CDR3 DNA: TGTGCCAGCAGCTTAGACGGACAGCGAGAGACCCAGTACTTC

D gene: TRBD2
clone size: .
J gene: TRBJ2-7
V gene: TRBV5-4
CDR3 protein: CASSLGLAGISYEQYF
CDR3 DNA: TGTGCCAGCAGCTTGGGACTAGCGGGGATATCCTACGAGCAGTACTTC

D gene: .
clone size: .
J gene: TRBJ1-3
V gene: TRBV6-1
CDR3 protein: CASSPSLGNTIYF
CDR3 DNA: TGTGCCAGCAGTCCAAGTTTGGGAAACACCATATATTTT

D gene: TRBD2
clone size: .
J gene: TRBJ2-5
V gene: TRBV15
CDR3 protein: CATSRDGTSGQETQYF
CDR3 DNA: TGTGCCACCAGCAGAGATGGGACTAGCGGTCAAGAGACCCAGTACTTC

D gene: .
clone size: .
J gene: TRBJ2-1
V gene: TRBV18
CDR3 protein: CASSPPGNPYNEQFF
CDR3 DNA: TGTGCCAGCTCACCACCGGGGAATCCCTACAATGAGCAGTTCTTC

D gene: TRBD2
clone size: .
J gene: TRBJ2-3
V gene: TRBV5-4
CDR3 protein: CASSGGEGGPLADTQYF
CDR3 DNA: TGTGCCAGCAGCGGGGGGGAGGGAGGGCCTTTAGCAGATACGCAGTATTTT

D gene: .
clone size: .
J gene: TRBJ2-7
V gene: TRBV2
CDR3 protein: CASRIFSYEQYF
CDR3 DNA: TGTGCCAGCAGGATTTTTTCCTACGAGCAGTACTTC

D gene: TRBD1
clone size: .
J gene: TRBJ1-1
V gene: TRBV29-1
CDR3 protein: CSAGTGNTEAFF
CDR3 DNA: TGCAGCGCAGGGACAGGGAACACTGAAGCTTTCTTT

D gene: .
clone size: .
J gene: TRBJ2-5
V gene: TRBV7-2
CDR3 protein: CASSSRTPGAQYF
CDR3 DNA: TGTGCCAGCAGCTCCCGGACGCCTGGGGCCCAGTACTTC

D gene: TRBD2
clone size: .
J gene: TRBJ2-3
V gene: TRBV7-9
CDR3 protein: CASSLGASGSGGTDTQYF
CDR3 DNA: TGTGCCAGCAGCTTAGGAGCTAGCGGGAGTGGGGGCACAGATACGCAGTATTTT

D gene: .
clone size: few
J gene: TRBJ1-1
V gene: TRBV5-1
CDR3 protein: CASSPTSNTEAFF
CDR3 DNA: TGCGCCAGCAGCCCCACATCGAACACTGAAGCTTTCTTT

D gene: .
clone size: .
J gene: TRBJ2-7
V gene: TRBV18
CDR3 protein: CASSPQQGFSYEQYF
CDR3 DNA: TGTGCCAGCTCACCACAACAGGGCTTCTCCTACGAGCAGTACTTC